These T cell receptor beta chains were read from a single sample in a study of blood T cell repertoires in COVID-19. Produced via immunoSEQ multiplex PCR; TCRdb's table is partial and in-frame only. Of 650,000 to 800,000 clones listed, just under 90% are singletons. The sample was peripheral blood. The receptor set was obtained from a woman between 18 and 29 years old with acute or convalescent COVID-19. Each CDR3 is given with its conserved first and last residue. A D gene is named only where the DNA matches it firmly. Size tells how often a clone was seen (once, few, many) or the class of an expanded clone, and some rows leave it out.

V gene: TRBV7-8
CDR3 length: 15
clone size: -
D gene: -
J gene: TRBJ2-5
CDR3 protein: CASSLGGRATGTQYF
CDR3 DNA: TGTGCCAGCAGCTTAGGGGGGCGCGCGACGGGCACCCAGTACTTC

V gene: TRBV7-9
CDR3 length: 15
clone size: -
D gene: TRBD1
J gene: TRBJ2-1
CDR3 protein: CASSPHDRGGNEQFF
CDR3 DNA: TGTGCCAGCAGCCCGCACGACAGGGGGGGCAATGAGCAGTTCTTC

V gene: TRBV7-6
CDR3 length: 16
clone size: -
D gene: TRBD2
J gene: TRBJ2-3
CDR3 protein: CASSLGLAGGTDTQYF
CDR3 DNA: TGTGCCAGCAGCTTAGGACTAGCGGGGGGCACAGATACGCAGTATTTT

V gene: TRBV7-2
CDR3 length: 13
clone size: -
D gene: -
J gene: TRBJ1-3
CDR3 protein: CASSSSMGATIYF
CDR3 DNA: TGTGCCAGCAGCTCGTCGATGGGAGCCACCATATATTTT

V gene: TRBV12-5
CDR3 length: 14
clone size: -
D gene: -
J gene: TRBJ1-6
CDR3 protein: CASGPSSTNSPLHF
CDR3 DNA: TGTGCTAGTGGACCCTCGAGTACTAATTCACCCCTCCACTTT

V gene: TRBV4-2
CDR3 length: 17
clone size: -
D gene: TRBD1
J gene: TRBJ1-5
CDR3 protein: CASSQEALGRGFQPQHF
CDR3 DNA: TGTGCCAGCAGCCAAGAGGCCCTGGGCAGGGGGTTTCAGCCCCAGCATTTT

V gene: TRBV20-1
CDR3 length: 15
clone size: -
D gene: -
J gene: TRBJ2-1
CDR3 protein: CSASWRGGSGNEQFF
CDR3 DNA: TGCAGTGCTAGTTGGAGGGGGGGCTCGGGCAATGAGCAGTTCTTC

V gene: TRBV18
CDR3 length: 15
clone size: -
D gene: -
J gene: TRBJ2-5
CDR3 protein: CASSPRSGMGETQYF
CDR3 DNA: TGTGCCAGCTCACCCCGGTCAGGGATGGGAGAGACCCAGTACTTC

V gene: TRBV7-2
CDR3 length: 14
clone size: -
D gene: -
J gene: TRBJ1-2
CDR3 protein: CASTLTARNYGYTF
CDR3 DNA: TGTGCCAGCACCCTCACGGCCAGGAACTATGGCTACACCTTC

V gene: TRBV13
CDR3 length: 16
clone size: once
D gene: TRBD2
J gene: TRBJ2-3
CDR3 protein: CASSSNSGGALDTQYF
CDR3 DNA: TGTGCCAGCAGCTCGAATAGCGGGGGGGCCCTTGATACGCAGTATTTT

V gene: TRBV5-1
CDR3 length: 16
clone size: -
D gene: TRBD1
J gene: TRBJ2-2
CDR3 protein: CASSFGPRGSSGELFF
CDR3 DNA: TGCGCCAGCAGCTTCGGTCCCAGGGGGTCATCCGGGGAGCTGTTTTTT

V gene: TRBV27
CDR3 length: 16
clone size: -
D gene: -
J gene: TRBJ2-3
CDR3 protein: CASSLGSHWRWDTQYF
CDR3 DNA: TGTGCCAGCAGTTTAGGATCCCATTGGCGGTGGGATACGCAGTATTTT

V gene: TRBV10-3
CDR3 length: 15
clone size: -
D gene: -
J gene: TRBJ1-6
CDR3 protein: CAISDGQHYNSPLHF
CDR3 DNA: TGTGCCATCAGTGATGGGCAGCACTATAATTCACCCCTCCACTTT

V gene: TRBV4-1
CDR3 length: 18
clone size: -
D gene: TRBD2
J gene: TRBJ2-3
CDR3 protein: CASSQVASGGPSTDTQYF
CDR3 DNA: TGCGCCAGCAGCCAAGTCGCTAGCGGGGGGCCCAGCACAGATACGCAGTATTTT

V gene: TRBV27
CDR3 length: 13
clone size: -
D gene: -
J gene: TRBJ2-1
CDR3 protein: CASRPIDDNEQFF
CDR3 DNA: TGTGCCAGCAGACCCATAGATGACAATGAGCAGTTCTTC

V gene: TRBV6-5
CDR3 length: 15
clone size: -
D gene: -
J gene: TRBJ1-2
CDR3 protein: CASTYRVLSGYGYTF
CDR3 DNA: TGTGCCAGCACCTATCGGGTCCTCAGCGGATATGGCTACACCTTC

V gene: TRBV5-1
CDR3 length: 15
clone size: -
D gene: TRBD1
J gene: TRBJ1-2
CDR3 protein: CASSLAPDRDYGYTF
CDR3 DNA: TGCGCCAGCAGCTTGGCCCCCGACAGGGATTATGGCTACACCTTC

V gene: TRBV7-9
CDR3 length: 14
clone size: -
D gene: TRBD1
J gene: TRBJ2-1
CDR3 protein: CASSPGQGIYEQFF
CDR3 DNA: TGTGCCAGCAGCCCTGGACAGGGCATTTATGAGCAGTTCTTC

V gene: TRBV4-1
CDR3 length: 15
clone size: -
D gene: TRBD1
J gene: TRBJ1-5
CDR3 protein: CASSLWDSRDQPQHF
CDR3 DNA: TGCGCCAGCAGCCTGTGGGACAGCCGAGATCAGCCCCAGCATTTT

V gene: TRBV24-1
CDR3 length: 16
clone size: -
D gene: -
J gene: TRBJ2-3
CDR3 protein: CATSDETISSTDTQYF
CDR3 DNA: TGTGCCACCAGTGACGAGACAATCTCTAGCACAGATACGCAGTATTTT

V gene: TRBV27
CDR3 length: 14
clone size: -
D gene: -
J gene: TRBJ2-1
CDR3 protein: CASSLMSGRHEQFF
CDR3 DNA: TGTGCCAGCAGTTTAATGTCGGGGAGGCATGAGCAGTTCTTC

V gene: TRBV4-2
CDR3 length: 16
clone size: -
D gene: -
J gene: TRBJ1-1
CDR3 protein: CASSQEWGTYHTEAFF
CDR3 DNA: TGTGCCAGCAGCCAAGAGTGGGGGACATACCACACTGAAGCTTTCTTT

V gene: TRBV3-1/TRBV3-2
CDR3 length: 16
clone size: -
D gene: TRBD2
J gene: TRBJ2-1
CDR3 protein: CASSLEGSGGYNEQFF
CDR3 DNA: TGTGCCAGCAGCCTTGAGGGTAGCGGGGGATACAATGAGCAGTTCTTC

V gene: TRBV3-1/TRBV3-2
CDR3 length: 15
clone size: -
D gene: TRBD1
J gene: TRBJ2-7
CDR3 protein: CASSQDRTGPYEQYF
CDR3 DNA: TGTGCCAGCAGCCAAGATAGGACAGGGCCCTACGAGCAGTACTTC

V gene: TRBV19
CDR3 length: 13
clone size: -
D gene: -
J gene: TRBJ1-2
CDR3 protein: CASHRTENYGYTF
CDR3 DNA: TGTGCCAGTCATAGGACAGAAAACTATGGCTACACCTTC

V gene: TRBV27
CDR3 length: 14
clone size: -
D gene: -
J gene: TRBJ2-5
CDR3 protein: CASSLWSGQETQYF
CDR3 DNA: TGTGCCAGCAGTTTATGGAGTGGGCAAGAGACCCAGTACTTC

V gene: TRBV6-5
CDR3 length: 15
clone size: -
D gene: -
J gene: TRBJ2-7
CDR3 protein: CASSRSQRGLYEQYF
CDR3 DNA: TGTGCCAGCAGCCGTTCCCAAAGGGGCCTCTACGAGCAGTACTTC

V gene: TRBV12-3/TRBV12-4
CDR3 length: 12
clone size: -
D gene: -
J gene: TRBJ2-7
CDR3 protein: CASSSPPGEQYF
CDR3 DNA: TGTGCCAGCAGTAGCCCCCCGGGCGAGCAGTACTTC

V gene: TRBV3-1/TRBV3-2
CDR3 length: 15
clone size: -
D gene: -
J gene: TRBJ1-1
CDR3 protein: CASSQDPQGGTEAFF
CDR3 DNA: TGTGCCAGCAGCCAAGATCCCCAGGGAGGCACTGAAGCTTTCTTT

V gene: TRBV20-1
CDR3 length: 11
clone size: once
D gene: -
J gene: TRBJ2-7
CDR3 protein: CSAEAEYEQYF
CDR3 DNA: TGCAGTGCGGAAGCGGAATACGAGCAGTACTTC

V gene: TRBV6-6
CDR3 length: 15
clone size: -
D gene: TRBD1
J gene: TRBJ2-1
CDR3 protein: CASSARDRESNEQFF
CDR3 DNA: TGTGCCAGCAGTGCCCGGGACAGGGAATCAAATGAGCAGTTCTTC

V gene: TRBV28
CDR3 length: 16
clone size: -
D gene: TRBD1
J gene: TRBJ2-7
CDR3 protein: CASRDTNRGPSYEQYF
CDR3 DNA: TGTGCCAGCAGGGATACTAACAGGGGGCCCTCCTACGAGCAGTACTTC

V gene: TRBV10-3
CDR3 length: 14
clone size: -
D gene: -
J gene: TRBJ1-2
CDR3 protein: CAISDAGANYGYTF
CDR3 DNA: TGTGCCATCAGTGACGCGGGAGCTAACTATGGCTACACCTTC

V gene: TRBV5-6
CDR3 length: 15
clone size: once
D gene: TRBD1
J gene: TRBJ1-2
CDR3 protein: CASSSRTGENYGYTF
CDR3 DNA: TGTGCCAGCAGCTCCCGGACAGGGGAAAACTATGGCTACACCTTC

V gene: TRBV5-4
CDR3 length: 17
clone size: -
D gene: TRBD1
J gene: TRBJ2-7
CDR3 protein: CASSLSYRTGMPHEQYF
CDR3 DNA: TGTGCCAGCAGCTTGTCCTACCGGACAGGGATGCCCCACGAGCAGTACTTC

V gene: TRBV5-1
CDR3 length: 14
clone size: -
D gene: TRBD1
J gene: TRBJ2-7
CDR3 protein: CASTMGQGASEQYF
CDR3 DNA: TGCGCCAGCACGATGGGACAGGGGGCCTCCGAGCAGTACTTC

V gene: TRBV7-8
CDR3 length: 15
clone size: -
D gene: TRBD2
J gene: TRBJ2-3
CDR3 protein: CASSFWDYRTDTQYF
CDR3 DNA: TGTGCCAGCAGCTTTTGGGACTACCGCACAGATACGCAGTATTTT

V gene: TRBV7-9
CDR3 length: 13
clone size: -
D gene: -
J gene: TRBJ1-2
CDR3 protein: CASSSQVDYGYTF
CDR3 DNA: TGTGCCAGCAGCTCCCAGGTCGACTATGGCTACACCTTC

V gene: TRBV6-1
CDR3 length: 12
clone size: -
D gene: -
J gene: TRBJ1-2
CDR3 protein: CASTGQLSGYTF
CDR3 DNA: TGTGCCAGCACCGGACAGCTATCTGGCTACACCTTC

V gene: TRBV4-3
CDR3 length: 17
clone size: -
D gene: -
J gene: TRBJ2-4
CDR3 protein: CASSQVPDRGAKNIQYF
CDR3 DNA: TGCGCCAGCAGCCAAGTACCGGACCGAGGGGCCAAAAACATTCAGTACTTC

V gene: TRBV14
CDR3 length: 12
clone size: -
D gene: -
J gene: TRBJ1-1
CDR3 protein: CASSFRGFGAFF
CDR3 DNA: TGTGCCAGCAGCTTTAGGGGGTTTGGAGCTTTCTTT

V gene: TRBV4-1
CDR3 length: 13
clone size: -
D gene: -
J gene: TRBJ1-5
CDR3 protein: CASSQAMNQPQHF
CDR3 DNA: TGCGCCAGCAGCCAAGCTATGAATCAGCCCCAGCATTTT

V gene: TRBV24-1
CDR3 length: 15
clone size: few
D gene: TRBD1
J gene: TRBJ1-5
CDR3 protein: CATSDRTGVGQPQHF
CDR3 DNA: TGTGCCACCAGTGATAGGACAGGGGTTGGCCAGCCCCAGCATTTT

V gene: TRBV5-6
CDR3 length: 11
clone size: -
D gene: -
J gene: TRBJ1-2
CDR3 protein: CASSYQGGYTF
CDR3 DNA: TGTGCCAGCAGCTACCAGGGCGGCTACACCTTC

V gene: TRBV5-4
CDR3 length: 16
clone size: -
D gene: TRBD2
J gene: TRBJ2-3
CDR3 protein: CASSLDLAGGSDTQYF
CDR3 DNA: TGTGCCAGCAGCTTGGATTTAGCGGGGGGTTCAGATACGCAGTATTTT

V gene: TRBV29-1
CDR3 length: 16
clone size: -
D gene: -
J gene: TRBJ2-7
CDR3 protein: CSALSLTRGPTYEQYF
CDR3 DNA: TGCAGCGCATTATCACTCACCCGGGGTCCTACCTACGAGCAGTACTTC

V gene: TRBV5-4
CDR3 length: 15
clone size: -
D gene: TRBD1
J gene: TRBJ2-1
CDR3 protein: CASSFGTLGGDEQFF
CDR3 DNA: TGTGCCAGCAGCTTCGGTACGTTAGGGGGCGATGAGCAGTTCTTC

V gene: TRBV5-1
CDR3 length: 11
clone size: -
D gene: -
J gene: TRBJ2-7
CDR3 protein: CASSRGYEQYF
CDR3 DNA: TGCGCCAGCAGCCGGGGGTACGAGCAGTACTTC

V gene: TRBV30
CDR3 length: 17
clone size: -
D gene: TRBD2
J gene: TRBJ2-3
CDR3 protein: CAWSDPLGLDLRRTQYF
CDR3 DNA: TGTGCCTGGAGTGATCCTCTGGGACTAGATTTAAGGCGCACGCAGTATTTT

V gene: TRBV10-3
CDR3 length: 16
clone size: once
D gene: TRBD1
J gene: TRBJ2-1
CDR3 protein: CAISERQGRTYNEQFF
CDR3 DNA: TGTGCCATCAGTGAGCGACAGGGGCGGACCTACAATGAGCAGTTCTTC

V gene: TRBV6-5
CDR3 length: 15
clone size: -
D gene: -
J gene: TRBJ1-1
CDR3 protein: CASNKNRPVNTEAFF
CDR3 DNA: TGTGCCAGCAATAAGAACAGGCCCGTGAACACTGAAGCTTTCTTT

V gene: TRBV9
CDR3 length: 14
clone size: -
D gene: -
J gene: TRBJ2-7
CDR3 protein: CASSGTRGTYEQYF
CDR3 DNA: TGTGCCAGCAGCGGTACGCGGGGTACCTACGAGCAGTACTTC

V gene: TRBV5-8
CDR3 length: 14
clone size: once
D gene: -
J gene: TRBJ2-7
CDR3 protein: CASSPRTQMGEQYF
CDR3 DNA: TGTGCCAGCAGCCCCAGGACACAGATGGGGGAGCAGTACTTC

V gene: TRBV5-8
CDR3 length: 14
clone size: -
D gene: -
J gene: TRBJ1-2
CDR3 protein: CASSLRGPGGGYTF
CDR3 DNA: TGTGCCAGCAGCTTAAGGGGCCCTGGAGGGGGCTACACCTTC

V gene: TRBV7-9
CDR3 length: 11
clone size: -
D gene: -
J gene: TRBJ1-3
CDR3 protein: CASSLGDTIYF
CDR3 DNA: TGTGCCAGCAGCTTGGGAGACACCATATATTTT

V gene: TRBV29-1
CDR3 length: 13
clone size: -
D gene: -
J gene: TRBJ1-1
CDR3 protein: CSAWVRSNTEAFF
CDR3 DNA: TGCAGCGCCTGGGTGCGGTCGAACACTGAAGCTTTCTTT

V gene: TRBV5-1
CDR3 length: 16
clone size: -
D gene: TRBD1
J gene: TRBJ1-6
CDR3 protein: CASSLGTGERYSPLHF
CDR3 DNA: TGCGCCAGCAGCTTGGGGACAGGGGAGAGATATTCACCCCTCCACTTT

V gene: TRBV7-3
CDR3 length: 15
clone size: once
D gene: TRBD2
J gene: TRBJ2-2
CDR3 protein: CASSRTSRGTGELFF
CDR3 DNA: TGTGCCAGCAGCCGGACTAGCCGGGGGACCGGGGAGCTGTTTTTT

V gene: TRBV24-1
CDR3 length: 12
clone size: once
D gene: -
J gene: TRBJ2-7
CDR3 protein: CATSVGPGEQYF
CDR3 DNA: TGTGCCACCAGTGTGGGTCCAGGGGAGCAGTACTTC